These T cell receptor beta chains were read from a single sample in a study of OX40 agonist ivuxolimab in advanced cancers. TCRdb's copy holds only in-frame clones and misses some; the assay was immunoSEQ multiplex PCR. The table shows approximately 56,000 clones, with approximately 78% occurring only once. Material: CD4+ or CD8+ T cells sorted from blood, obtained in a trial of the OX40 agonist ivuxolimab. The receptors here all came from an adult with an advanced solid tumor such as melanoma, head and neck, liver or kidney cancer. Each CDR3 is given with its conserved first and last residue. Fields, in order: clone size, D gene, J gene, V gene, CDR3 DNA, CDR3 protein. The D gene is left open where the match is weak. Clone size, where shown, is once, few, many, or a class for clones that have expanded.

.	TRBD1	TRBJ2-3	TRBV6-5	TGTGCCAGCAGTTACTCCGGGACAGGGTGGCCAGATACGCAGTATTTT	CASSYSGTGWPDTQYF
.	.	TRBJ2-2	TRBV7-3	TGTGCCAGCAGCCCCCAGGTTGGGAACACCGGGGAGCTATTTTTT	CASSPQVGNTGELFF
.	.	TRBJ2-5	TRBV11-2	TGTGCCAGCAGCTCCTTGGTGGGAGAGACCCAGTACTTC	CASSSLVGETQYF
.	.	TRBJ2-7	TRBV6-5	TGTGCCAGCAACCAGGCTGGGGGCGTCTACGAGCAGTACTTC	CASNQAGGVYEQYF
.	.	TRBJ2-2	TRBV6-5	TGTGCCAGCAAGATTAACACCGGGGAGCTGTTTTTT	CASKINTGELFF
.	TRBD2	TRBJ2-1	TRBV6-1	TGTGCCAGCAGCTACAGCGGGGGGACCTACAATGAGCAGTTCTTC	CASSYSGGTYNEQFF
.	TRBD1	TRBJ2-7	TRBV19	TGTGCCAGTAGTCGGGACAGGGCCTACGAGCAGTACTTC	CASSRDRAYEQYF
.	TRBD1	TRBJ2-7	TRBV5-1	TGCGCCAGCAGCCCCGACAGGGCCTACACCTACGAGCAGTACTTC	CASSPDRAYTYEQYF
.	.	TRBJ1-4	TRBV4-1	TGCGCCAGCAGCCCCTCCGGGGTTACTAATGAAAAACTGTTTTTT	CASSPSGVTNEKLFF
.	.	TRBJ2-1	TRBV11-2	TGTGCCAGCAGTCTTAAACAGGGAGGCACTGAGCAGTTCTTC	CASSLKQGGTEQFF
.	.	TRBJ2-5	TRBV6-1	TGTGCCAGCAGTGAAGGGACTTCTTCGGAGACCCAGTACTTC	CASSEGTSSETQYF
.	.	TRBJ2-2	TRBV10-1	TGCGCCACGGCCGGGGGGCAGAACACCGGGGAGCTGTTTTTT	CATAGGQNTGELFF
.	.	TRBJ2-1	TRBV25-1	TGTGCCAGCAGGACGGGGGTAGAGCAGTTCTTC	CASRTGVEQFF
.	.	TRBJ2-1	TRBV5-1	TGCGCCAGCAGCCCTGGCACAAGGAGGATTTACAATGAGCAGTTCTTC	CASSPGTRRIYNEQFF
.	.	TRBJ1-4	TRBV2	TGTGTCACCCGGGGCCCTAATGAAAAACTGTTTTTT	CVTRGPNEKLFF
.	.	TRBJ2-1	TRBV10-1	TGCGCCAGCAGTGAGATGGAGAGTTTGAATGAGCAGTTCTTC	CASSEMESLNEQFF
few	.	TRBJ1-2	TRBV4-1	TGCGCCAGTAGGTCGGTCGTGGTTGGGAACTATGGCTACACCTTC	CASRSVVVGNYGYTF
.	.	TRBJ2-4	TRBV9	TGTGCCAGCAGCGTACCCCTATTACTAGCCAAAAACATTCAGTACTTC	CASSVPLLLAKNIQYF
.	TRBD2	TRBJ2-5	TRBV28	TGTGCCAGCAGTCTACTAGCGGGGGGGGAGACCCAGTACTTC	CASSLLAGGETQYF
.	TRBD2	TRBJ2-1	TRBV5-1	TGCGCCAGCAGCTTGGGGACTAGCGGGGGGATAGGGTTCTTC	CASSLGTSGGIGFF
.	.	TRBJ1-1	TRBV11-3	TGTGCCAGCAGCTCCCCTTTTGGGGGATGGGCGAACACTGAAGCTTTCTTT	CASSSPFGGWANTEAFF
.	.	TRBJ1-3	TRBV7-2	TGTGCCAGCAGCTTAGACAGGGTCTCTGGAAACACCATATATTTT	CASSLDRVSGNTIYF
.	.	TRBJ2-3	TRBV5-1	TGCGCCAGCAGCTTGGAAGGGCCCCATCATACGCAGTATTTT	CASSLEGPHHTQYF
medium-sized	.	TRBJ1-2	TRBV10-2	TGCGCCAGCAGTGAGCGGGGCAACTATGGCTACACCTTC	CASSERGNYGYTF
.	TRBD2	TRBJ2-3	TRBV7-6	TGTGCCAGCAGCTCCGGGGGGGATACGCAGTATTTT	CASSSGGDTQYF
once	.	TRBJ1-2	TRBV29-1	TGCAGCGTTGAGGACGGAATAAACTATGGCTACACCTTC	CSVEDGINYGYTF
.	TRBD1	TRBJ2-7	TRBV7-3	TGTGCCAGCAGCTTCGGGACAGCCTCCTACGAGCAGTACTTC	CASSFGTASYEQYF
.	TRBD2	TRBJ2-6	TRBV19	TGTGCCAGTAGTATTGGGGGGGCTGGGGCCAACGTCCTGACTTTC	CASSIGGAGANVLTF
.	.	TRBJ2-5	TRBV9	TGTGCCAGCAGCTTCGGACAGAAAGAGACCCAGTACTTC	CASSFGQKETQYF
.	TRBD1	TRBJ2-5	TRBV7-8	TGTGCCAGCAGCTTAGTCGGGACAGGGGGCGTTGAGGAGACCCAGTACTTC	CASSLVGTGGVEETQYF
.	TRBD2	TRBJ2-2	TRBV19	TGTGCCAGTAGTCCAGGACTAGCGGGGGGGAACACCGGGGAGCTGTTTTTT	CASSPGLAGGNTGELFF
.	.	TRBJ2-3	TRBV7-9	TGTGCCAGCAGCTTAGACGGGGGGCCCGGAGATACGCAGTATTTT	CASSLDGGPGDTQYF
.	.	TRBJ1-5	TRBV7-2	TGTGCCAGCAGCTTAGGGGATGGAAATCAGCCCCAGCATTTT	CASSLGDGNQPQHF
.	TRBD2	TRBJ2-3	TRBV19	TGTGCCAGTAATACTAGGGCTAGCGGGGTGGATACGCAGTATTTT	CASNTRASGVDTQYF
.	.	TRBJ1-2	TRBV14	TGTGCCAGAGGGCCGTGGATGGACAGTGGAGGCGGCTACACCTTC	CARGPWMDSGGGYTF
.	TRBD1	TRBJ2-3	TRBV7-6	TGTGCCAGCAGCCTACAGGGGGCTACGCAGTATTTT	CASSLQGATQYF
.	TRBD2	TRBJ2-5	TRBV19	TGTGCCAGTAGTATGGGTCCCCATACTAGCGGGGGGGAGACCCAGTACTTC	CASSMGPHTSGGETQYF
.	.	TRBJ1-2	TRBV19	TGTGCCAGTAGTATAGGGACGTATGAGGATGGCTACACCTTC	CASSIGTYEDGYTF
.	.	TRBJ1-5	TRBV2	TGTGCCACAAGTCGCGGACTCAGGGTTCGGCAGCCCCAGCATTTT	CATSRGLRVRQPQHF
once	.	TRBJ2-6	TRBV28	TGTGCCAGCAGTTCGACAGTTTACTCTGGGGCCAACGTCCTGACTTTC	CASSSTVYSGANVLTF
.	TRBD2	TRBJ2-7	TRBV7-9	TGTGCCAGCAGCTTGGACGGTAGCGGGGGATACGAGCAGTACTTC	CASSLDGSGGYEQYF
.	TRBD2	TRBJ2-1	TRBV2	TGTGCCAGCAGTGAGGTCCTAGCGGGGGGGCTGAATGAGCAGTTCTTC	CASSEVLAGGLNEQFF
.	.	TRBJ1-6	TRBV6-1	TGTGCCAGCAGTGAAGCCGGAGCCTCGGGTTCACCCCTCCACTTT	CASSEAGASGSPLHF
once	.	TRBJ1-2	TRBV28	TGTGCCAGCACCACTCATCTCGGGGCGTATGGCTACACCTTC	CASTTHLGAYGYTF
.	.	TRBJ2-7	TRBV6-6	TGTGCCAGCAGTCAACAGGGCCCCTACGAGCAGTACTTC	CASSQQGPYEQYF